One sample yielded the 23 T cell receptor beta chains listed below, sequenced in a study of blood T cell repertoires in COVID-19. Sequenced by immunoSEQ multiplex PCR; TCRdb stores in-frame clones only, minus some. The repertoire consists of 200,000 to 250,000 clones, with 87% occurring once and the leading ten covering around 12%. Source material: peripheral blood. The receptors here all came from a young woman who had recovered from COVID-19.

The chain combines TRBV7-7 with TRBJ2-2; perhaps TRBD2 as D (5 bases). V lost 3 bases and J 5 bases, leaving 10 bases between the germline ends. CDR1 is SSHAT, CDR2 FNYEAQ, per germline (reference sequence). The CDR3 is made up of 14 amino acids. Here the CDR3 reads CASSLQAETGELFF. As DNA, the CDR3 is TGTGCCAGCAGCTTGCAAGCGGAGACCGGGGAGCTGTTTTTT.

The chain joins TRBV14 to TRBJ1-6; 9 bases are shared with TRBD1. The junction had 2 bases not matched to a gene; V was cut back by 3 bases and J by 8 bases. CDR1 SGHDN and CDR2 FVKESK come from the germline V gene. CDR3 size: 14 residues. The CDR3 DNA follows: TGTGCCAGCAGCCACGGACAGGGGTATTCACCCCTCCACTTT. It translates to CASSHGQGYSPLHF.

The chain recombines TRBV5-1 with TRBJ2-1; no firm D call. The CDR3 totals 14 residues. Looked up from germline, CDR1 is SGHRS and CDR2 is YFSETQ. The V end lost 3 bases, the J end lost 8 bases, and 15 bases lay between the germline ends. The CDR3 nucleotides are TGCGCCAGCAGCTACGCGATCATTGATCATGAGCAGTTCTTC. This codes for CASSYAIIDHEQFF.

This clone came up once. This chain uses TRBV4-1 with TRBJ2-2, with unresolved D. The CDR3 loop spans 13 amino acids. Deletions cut 3 bases from V and 3 bases from J, with 5 bases between. The germline CDR1 and CDR2 sequences are MGHRA and YSYEKL. The CDR3 DNA reads as TGCGCCAGCAGCCACCAATACACCGGGGAGCTGTTTTTT. Encoded protein: CASSHQYTGELFF.

This clone was observed once. The J gene is TRBJ2-3, the V gene TRBV2; TRBD2 might be the D (7 bases). CDR3 length: 16 residues. CDR1 SNHLY and CDR2 FYNNEI come from the germline V gene. Trimming removed 3 bases at V and 0 bases at J, with 13 bases between. This CDR3 is CASSELAGASTDTQYF. CDR3 nucleotide sequence: TGTGCCAGCAGTGAGCTGGCGGGGGCTAGCACAGATACGCAGTATTTT.

The chain joins TRBV5-4 to TRBJ2-1; 14 nucleotides agree with TRBD2. CDR3 length equals 20 residues. Germline CDR1 is SGHNT and CDR2 is YYREEE (reference sequence). V was pared by 1 base and J by 0 bases, with 9 bases of the junction left unmatched. CDR3 nucleotide sequence: TGTGCCAGCAGCTTGCGAGGGACTAGCGGGAGTACGAGCTCCTACAATGAGCAGTTCTTC. Its translation: CASSLRGTSGSTSSYNEQFF. The whole variable domain, remainder taken from reference TRBV5-4 and TRBJ2-1, is ETGVTQSPTHLIKTRGQQVTLRCSSQSGHNTVSWYQQALGQGPQFIFQYYREEENGRGNFPPRFSGLQFPNYSSELNVNALELDDSALYLCASSLRGTSGSTSSYNEQFFGPGTRLTVL.

The V and J genes are TRBV6-6 and TRBJ1-1, with D uncertain. Trimming took 4 bases from V and 8 from J, leaving 11 bases between them. The CDR3 covers 12 residues. Germline CDR1 and CDR2: MNHNY and SVGAGI (reference sequence). CDR3 region: CASSLGGQEAFF. For the CDR3, the DNA is TGTGCCAGCAGTTTGGGAGGGCAGGAAGCTTTCTTT.

The chain joins TRBV5-1 to TRBJ2-3; D may be TRBD2 (5 bases). The CDR3 has 14 amino acids. Germline V gene data show CDR1 as SGHRS and CDR2 as YFSETQ. Trimming pared 3 bases from V and 1 base from J, leaving 9 bases between. The DNA for the CDR3 is TGCGCCAGCAGCTCCAGGACTCGCACAGATACGCAGTATTTT. Amino acids: CASSSRTRTDTQYF.

This clone occurred a few times. The V gene is TRBV9, the J gene TRBJ2-6; D may be TRBD1 (6 bases). The germline gives CDR1 SGDLS, CDR2 YYNGEE. The CDR3 totals 15 residues. V gave up 3 bases and J gave up 4 bases, with 11 bases separating them. Here the CDR3 reads CASSGGGSGANVLTF. The DNA for the CDR3 is TGTGCCAGCAGCGGAGGGGGATCGGGGGCCAACGTCCTGACTTTC.

The chain recombines TRBV7-3 with TRBJ1-6; a weak D match, TRBD1 (5 bases). Trimming removed 3 bases at V and 8 bases at J, with 11 bases between. This CDR3 comprises 14 residues. Per the germline V gene, CDR1 is SGHTA and CDR2 is FQGTGA. The CDR3 DNA reads TGTGCCAGCAGCTTCGACAGCCGGGATTCACCCCTCCACTTT. It encodes CASSFDSRDSPLHF.

The chain combines TRBV5-1 with TRBJ2-1; 8 bases align to TRBD2. The junction had 8 bases not matched to a gene; V was cut back by 0 bases and J by 6 bases. CDR1 and CDR2 from the germline V gene are SGHRS and YFSETQ. The CDR3 is 16 amino acids. The CDR3 is CASSLVSGSGFNEQFF. In nucleotides, the CDR3 is TGCGCCAGCAGCTTGGTGAGCGGGAGTGGGTTCAATGAGCAGTTCTTC.

This chain's CDR3 is CASSQETGAASWGYTF. Written as DNA, the CDR3 is TGTGCCAGCAGCCAAGAGACAGGGGCCGCTTCTTGGGGGTACACCTTC. This rearrangement joins TRBV4-2 to TRBJ1-2, with 8 bases identical to TRBD1. CDR1 is LGHNA and CDR2 is YNFKEQ in the germline V gene. The V and J ends lost 0 bases and 11 bases, in that order; junction bases with no gene match: 14. There are 16 residues in the CDR3.

The chain has TRBV12-3 or TRBV12-4 and TRBJ1-2; TRBD1 is a possible D gene (6 bases). The CDR3 has 13 residues. Between the trimmed V and J ends, which lost 5 bases and 3 bases, there was a span of 10 bases. The CDR3 reads CASSEGGYYGYTF. CDR3 nucleotides: TGTGCCAGCAGTGAAGGGGGTTACTATGGCTACACCTTC.

This chain links TRBV5-1 with TRBJ2-1, with 14 bases matching TRBD2. CDR3 length: 16 amino acids. The V gene end was trimmed by 0 bases and the J gene end by 9 bases; junction bases not matched to a gene: 5. Per the germline V gene, CDR1 is SGHRS and CDR2 is YFSETQ. The CDR3 loop is CASSLEGTSGRFEQFF. In DNA, the CDR3 is TGCGCCAGCAGCTTGGAGGGGACTAGCGGGAGATTTGAGCAGTTCTTC.

This chain uses TRBV9 with TRBJ1-1, with TRBD1 as a possible D gene (5 bases). Germline CDR1 and CDR2: SGDLS and YYNGEE. The V end was cut by 3 bases, the J end by 5 bases, with 14 bases between. The CDR3 is 14 amino acids. In DNA form, the CDR3 reads TGTGCCAGCAGCGCGGGACTACCCGATACTGAAGCTTTCTTT. Translation: CASSAGLPDTEAFF.

This chain joins TRBV3-1 (or the pseudogene TRBV3-2) and TRBJ2-1, with TRBD2 as a possible D gene (6 bases). The CDR3 is 15 residues long. The germline V gene has CDR1 LGHDT and CDR2 YNNKEL (reference sequence). Trimming pared 2 bases from V and 0 bases from J, leaving 8 bases between. The CDR3 DNA reads TGTGCCAGCAGCCAACTAGCGAACTCCTACAATGAGCAGTTCTTC. Translated, it gives CASSQLANSYNEQFF.

This clone was counted a few times. The chain joins TRBV9 to TRBJ1-6; perhaps TRBD1 as D (6 bases). The germline V gene has CDR1 SGDLS and CDR2 YYNGEE. Between the trimmed V and J ends, which lost 0 bases and 9 bases, there was a span of 13 bases. The CDR3 loop spans 15 amino acids. The CDR3 DNA reads TGTGCCAGCAGCGTAGACAGGGATTCCAGTTCACCCCTCCACTTT. Protein sequence: CASSVDRDSSSPLHF.

The chain couples TRBV24-1 to TRBJ2-7, with a possible D match to TRBD2 (6 bases). V was trimmed by 3 bases and J by 2 bases, leaving 13 bases between them. Germline V gene data show CDR1 as KGHDR and CDR2 as SFDVKD. CDR3 size: 15 residues. In DNA, the CDR3 is TGTGCCACCAGTGATACCCGGGACTCCCCCTACGAGCAGTACTTC. This gives the protein CATSDTRDSPYEQYF.

V and J are TRBV5-4 and TRBJ2-7; tentative D call: TRBD1 (5 bases). The CDR3 extends over 15 amino acids. The V gene's germline CDR1 is SGHNT and CDR2 YYREEE (reference sequence). Trimming pared 1 base from V and 5 bases from J, leaving 16 bases between. The DNA for the CDR3 is TGTGCCAGCAGCTTGCAGTCAGGGATGGTCCACGAGCAGTACTTC. It specifies CASSLQSGMVHEQYF.

This chain joins TRBV7-9 and TRBJ2-3; 7 bases are shared with TRBD2. V shed 3 bases and J 0 bases; nucleotides not matched to a gene: 3. CDR1 is SEHNR, CDR2 FQNEAQ, per germline (reference sequence). The CDR3 contains 15 residues. For the CDR3, the DNA is TGTGCCAGCAGCTTCGGAGCGGGAAGCACAGATACGCAGTATTTT. Encoded protein: CASSFGAGSTDTQYF. The full variable domain, its missing parts supplied by reference TRBV7-9 and TRBJ2-3, is DTGVSQNPRHKITKRGQNVTFRCDPISEHNRLYWYRQTLGQGPEFLTYFQNEAQLEKSRLLSDRFSAERPKGSFSTLEIQRTEQGDSAMYLCASSFGAGSTDTQYFGPGTRLTVL.

The chain is built from TRBV9 and TRBJ2-7, with D possibly being TRBD1 (6 bases). This CDR3 spans 14 amino acids. CDR1 SGDLS and CDR2 YYNGEE come from the germline V gene. V lost 2 bases to trimming and J lost 3 bases, with 12 bases between them. CDR3 protein: CASSVEGTFYEQYF. The DNA of the CDR3 is TGTGCCAGCAGCGTCGAGGGGACATTCTACGAGCAGTACTTC.

This clone has only a few counts. Other DNA sequences of this sample code for an identical CDR3. The CDR3 region has the DNA TGTGCCAGTAGTATCGGGGGGGCTGAAGCTTTCTTT. Its protein product is CASSIGGAEAFF. The genes are TRBV19 and TRBJ1-1; TRBD1 is a possible D gene (5 bases). The CDR3 has 12 amino acids. V was pared by 3 bases and J by 6 bases, with 8 bases between. The germline V gene encodes CDR1 LNHDA and CDR2 SQIVND (reference sequence).

V is TRBV5-4 and J is TRBJ2-3, with 9 bases aligning to TRBD1. The J segment lost 3 bases and the V segment lost 4 bases, leaving 3 bases of the junction unmatched. Germline CDR1 SGHNT, CDR2 YYREEE (reference sequence). This CDR3 has 14 residues. CDR3 nucleotide sequence: TGTGCCAGCAGCCCCGGGACAGGGACAGATACGCAGTATTTT. Translation: CASSPGTGTDTQYF.